The subject of this entry is one TCR beta chain. What it binds is not known. This specimen belongs to a study of cytotoxic CD8 clonotypes in ibrutinib-treated CLL. Overall study findings and caveats: Clonality correlated strongly with circulating CD8+ T cells and exceeded age-matched healthy donors at baseline. Under treatment, the uncommon public clonotypes either contracted or remained stable.

Targeted sequencing depth ranged from 1 in 200,000 to 1 in 1 million T cells. The method was immunoSEQ multiplex PCR; TCRdb's version includes in-frame clones alone and lacks a portion of them. Of 150,000 or so clones listed, around 82% are singletons. The TCR beta libraries used about 2 micrograms of genomic DNA that came from cryopreserved PBMCs. Germline V lookup: CDR1 ENHRY, CDR2 SYGVKD. Trimming cost V 10 bases and J 1 base, with 10 bases left between them. CDR3 length: 13 residues. V is TRBV10-3 and J is TRBJ1-4, with D unresolved. The receptor's source is a human donor with chronic lymphocytic leukemia. Material: PBMCs, obtained after 36 months of ibrutinib treatment. The CDR3 sequence: CATREGTNEKLFF. For the CDR3, the DNA is TGTGCCACACGGGAGGGAACTAATGAAAAACTGTTTTTT.